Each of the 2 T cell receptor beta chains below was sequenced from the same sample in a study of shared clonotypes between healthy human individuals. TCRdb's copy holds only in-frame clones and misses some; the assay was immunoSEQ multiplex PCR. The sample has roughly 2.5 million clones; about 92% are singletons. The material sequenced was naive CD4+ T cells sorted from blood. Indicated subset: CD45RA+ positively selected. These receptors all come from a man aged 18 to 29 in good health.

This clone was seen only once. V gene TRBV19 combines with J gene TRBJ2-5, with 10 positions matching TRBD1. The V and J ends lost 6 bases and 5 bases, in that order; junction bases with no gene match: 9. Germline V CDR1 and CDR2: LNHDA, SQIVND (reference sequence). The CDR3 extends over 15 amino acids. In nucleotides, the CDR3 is TGTGCCAGTAGCCCAGACAGGGGGCTTGTGGAGACCCAGTACTTC. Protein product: CASSPDRGLVETQYF.

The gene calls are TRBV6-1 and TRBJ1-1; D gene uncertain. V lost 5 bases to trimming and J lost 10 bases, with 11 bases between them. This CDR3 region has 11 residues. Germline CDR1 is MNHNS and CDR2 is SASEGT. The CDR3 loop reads CASSFDSSAFF. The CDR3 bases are TGTGCCAGCAGTTTTGATTCTTCAGCTTTCTTT.